The source of this T cell receptor beta chain is a study of T-cell memory formation after mild COVID-19. Trimming cost V 4 bases and J 3 bases; bases outside gene matches: 5. CDR3 length: 15 amino acids. From germline, CDR1 is MNHNY and CDR2 SVGAGI (reference sequence). This clonotype counts as medium-sized. Using its own MiXCR run on the 5' RACE reads, TCRdb lists one record per CDR3 protein. The sample consists of thousands of distinct CDR3 sequences, over 20% of them appearing once. The chain uses TRBV6-6 and TRBJ2-7; 11 nucleotides match TRBD2. The receptor was isolated from an adult who had mild COVID-19 (a few samples of this study predate the infection). Cell type and time point are not known. The sample taken for sequencing was PBMCs or a T cell subset sorted from them (not recorded which). DNA for the CDR3: TGTGCCAGCAGTTCGCCCGGGACTAGCGGCTACGAGCAGTACTTC. Its protein is CASSSPGTSGYEQYF.